This is a list of T cell receptor beta chains from one sample in a study of a mutant IDH1 vaccine in newly diagnosed glioma. These TCRs' antigens remain unknown. The method was immunoSEQ multiplex PCR; TCRdb's version includes in-frame clones alone and lacks a portion of them. The data hold approximately 31,000 clones, with roughly 80% observed a single time. The material was PBMCs, obtained from a glioma patient whose treatment included an IDH1 peptide vaccine. The receptors originated from a woman aged 18 to 35 with glioma. The CDR3 runs from the conserved cysteine through the conserved F or W. The D gene is left open where the match is weak. Size is stated for part of the rows, as once, few or many counts, or as a class when the clone is expanded.

TRBV7-2	TRBJ2-5	15	-	TRBD2	TGTGCCAGCAGCTTATCCTTTGGCGGGAGAGAGACCCAGTACTTC	CASSLSFGGRETQYF
TRBV7-9	TRBJ2-1	11	-	-	TGTGCCAGCAGCCCGGGAGCTGAGCAGTTCTTC	CASSPGAEQFF
TRBV7-2	TRBJ2-2	15	once	-	TGTGCCAGCAGCTTAAAATCAGGGAGCACCGGGGAGCTGTTTTTT	CASSLKSGSTGELFF
TRBV19	TRBJ2-1	11	-	TRBD2	TGTGCCGTGGGGGGGACGAATGAGCAGTTCTTC	CAVGGTNEQFF
TRBV4-1	TRBJ2-7	16	-	-	TGCGCCAGCAGCCAAGATTCCCATCAGGCGTCCTACGAGCAGTACTTC	CASSQDSHQASYEQYF
TRBV5-1	TRBJ2-1	14	-	-	TGCGCCAGCAGCCCAGGACGCGCCTACAATGAGCAGTTCTTC	CASSPGRAYNEQFF
TRBV19	TRBJ2-7	13	-	-	TGTGCCAGTACCCGGCCGGGTTCCTACGAGCAGTACTTC	CASTRPGSYEQYF
TRBV2	TRBJ2-5	14	-	-	TGTGCCAGCACCAGGGGGGATCTAGGGGAGACCCAGTACTTC	CASTRGDLGETQYF
TRBV28	TRBJ2-3	15	-	-	TGTGCCAGCAGTTTGTCCCCGGGCTACACAGATACGCAGTATTTT	CASSLSPGYTDTQYF
TRBV4-1	TRBJ2-3	17	-	TRBD2	TGCGCCAGCAGCCAAGGCGGGACTAGCGGGGCCCTTGATACGCAGTATTTT	CASSQGGTSGALDTQYF
TRBV4-3	TRBJ1-1	13	-	-	TGCGCCAGCAGCCAAGACGTGGGGACTGAAGCTTTCTTT	CASSQDVGTEAFF
TRBV7-8	TRBJ1-1	17	-	-	TGTGCCAGCAGCTTACAAGGGACCGATTTTCATTTTTCTGAAGCTTTCTTT	CASSLQGTDFHFSEAFF